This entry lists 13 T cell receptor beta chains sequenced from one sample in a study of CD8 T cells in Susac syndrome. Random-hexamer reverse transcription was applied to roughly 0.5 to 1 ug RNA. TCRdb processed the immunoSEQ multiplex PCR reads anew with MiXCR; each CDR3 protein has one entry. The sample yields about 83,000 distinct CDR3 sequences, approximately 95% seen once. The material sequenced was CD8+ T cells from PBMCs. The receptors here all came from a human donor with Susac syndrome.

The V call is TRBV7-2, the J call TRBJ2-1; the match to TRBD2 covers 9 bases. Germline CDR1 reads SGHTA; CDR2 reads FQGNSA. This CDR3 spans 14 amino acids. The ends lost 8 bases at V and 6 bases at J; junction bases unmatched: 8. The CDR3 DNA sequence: TGTGCCAGCGGATTTAGCGGGAGATTCAATGAGCAGTTCTTC. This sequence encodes CASGFSGRFNEQFF.

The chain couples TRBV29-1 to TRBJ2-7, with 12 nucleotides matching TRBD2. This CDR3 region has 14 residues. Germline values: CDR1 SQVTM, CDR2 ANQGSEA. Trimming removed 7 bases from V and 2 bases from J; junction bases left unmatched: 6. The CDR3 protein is CSALGLAGTYEQYF. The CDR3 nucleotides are TGCAGCGCCTTGGGACTAGCGGGCACCTACGAGCAGTACTTC.

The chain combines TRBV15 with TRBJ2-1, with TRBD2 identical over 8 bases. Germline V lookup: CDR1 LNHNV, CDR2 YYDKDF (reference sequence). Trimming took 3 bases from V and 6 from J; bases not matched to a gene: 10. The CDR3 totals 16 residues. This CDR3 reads CATSSSGLAESNEQFF. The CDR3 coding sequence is TGTGCCACCAGCAGTAGTGGACTAGCAGAAAGCAATGAGCAGTTCTTC.

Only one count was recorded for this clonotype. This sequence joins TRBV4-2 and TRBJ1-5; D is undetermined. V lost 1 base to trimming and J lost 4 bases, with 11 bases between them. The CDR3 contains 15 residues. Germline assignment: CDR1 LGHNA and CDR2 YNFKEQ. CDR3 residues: CASSQVEVGNQPQHF. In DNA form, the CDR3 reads TGTGCCAGCAGCCAAGTCGAGGTCGGGAATCAGCCCCAGCATTTT.

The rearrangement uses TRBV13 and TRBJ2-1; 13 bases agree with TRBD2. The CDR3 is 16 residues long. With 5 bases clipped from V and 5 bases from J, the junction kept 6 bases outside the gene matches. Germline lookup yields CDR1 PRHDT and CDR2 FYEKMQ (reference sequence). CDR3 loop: CASSPWGTSGNNEQFF. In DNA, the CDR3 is TGTGCCAGCAGCCCATGGGGGACTAGCGGGAACAATGAGCAGTTCTTC.

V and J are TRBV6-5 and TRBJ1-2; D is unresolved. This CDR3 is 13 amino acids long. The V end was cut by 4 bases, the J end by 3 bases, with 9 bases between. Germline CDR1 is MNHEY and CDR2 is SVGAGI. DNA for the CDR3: TGTGCCAGCAGTTTCGGGATTGACTATGGCTACACCTTC. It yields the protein CASSFGIDYGYTF.

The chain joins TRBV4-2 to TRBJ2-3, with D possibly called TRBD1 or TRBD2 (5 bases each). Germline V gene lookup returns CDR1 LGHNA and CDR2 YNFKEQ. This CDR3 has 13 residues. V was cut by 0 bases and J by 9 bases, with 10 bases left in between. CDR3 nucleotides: TGTGCCAGCAGCCAAGACGTGGGGGAAACGCAGTATTTT. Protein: CASSQDVGETQYF.

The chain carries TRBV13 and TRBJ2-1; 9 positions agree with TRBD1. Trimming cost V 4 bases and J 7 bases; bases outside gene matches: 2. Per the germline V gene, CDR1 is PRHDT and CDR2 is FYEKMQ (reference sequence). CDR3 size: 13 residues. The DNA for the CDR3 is TGTGCCAGCAGCTCCGGACAGGGGAATGAGCAGTTCTTC. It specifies CASSSGQGNEQFF.

CDR3 region: CASSPGQPEQYF. Here the CDR3 DNA reads TGTGCCAGCTCGCCTGGACAGCCGGAGCAGTACTTC. The chain recombines TRBV18 with TRBJ2-7; the D gene is possibly TRBD1 (6 bases). Per the germline V gene, CDR1 is KGHSH and CDR2 is LQKENI. The V gene lost 6 bases and the J gene lost 7 bases, with 13 bases spanning the gap. This CDR3 contains 12 residues.

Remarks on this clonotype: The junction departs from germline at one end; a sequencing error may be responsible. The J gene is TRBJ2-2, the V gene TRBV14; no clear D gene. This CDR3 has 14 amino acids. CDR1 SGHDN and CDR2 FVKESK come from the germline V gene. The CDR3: CASSQGFNTGELFF. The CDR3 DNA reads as TGTGCCAGCAGTCAAGGATTTAACACCGGGGAGCTGTTTTTT.

This chain's CDR3 is CASSFYGELFF. For the CDR3, the DNA is TGTGCCAGCAGTTTCTACGGGGAGCTGTTTTTT. This chain uses TRBV28 with TRBJ2-2; D ambiguous. V was shortened by 3 bases and J by 7 bases, with 3 bases between the two germline ends. The CDR3 has 11 amino acids. Per the germline V gene, CDR1 is MDHEN and CDR2 is SYDVKM.

CDR3 DNA: TGCAGCGTTGCGCGGCTCTCTGCTAGGGAGCAGTACTTC. Residues: CSVARLSAREQYF. V usage is TRBV29-1 and J usage is TRBJ2-7; D is undetermined. Germline assignment: CDR1 SQVTM and CDR2 ANQGSEA. V shed 4 bases and J shed 7 bases, with 17 bases lying between them. The CDR3 sequence is 13 residues long.

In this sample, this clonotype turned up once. The CDR3 region has the DNA TGTGCCAGCAGCGGGACTTACCTCGGGTACAATGAGCAGTTCTTC. Protein product: CASSGTYLGYNEQFF. The chain has TRBV13 and TRBJ2-1, with D possibly matching TRBD2 (6 bases). There are 15 residues in the CDR3. Trimming removed 5 bases at V and 4 bases at J, with 15 bases between. CDR1 is PRHDT, CDR2 FYEKMQ, per germline (reference sequence).